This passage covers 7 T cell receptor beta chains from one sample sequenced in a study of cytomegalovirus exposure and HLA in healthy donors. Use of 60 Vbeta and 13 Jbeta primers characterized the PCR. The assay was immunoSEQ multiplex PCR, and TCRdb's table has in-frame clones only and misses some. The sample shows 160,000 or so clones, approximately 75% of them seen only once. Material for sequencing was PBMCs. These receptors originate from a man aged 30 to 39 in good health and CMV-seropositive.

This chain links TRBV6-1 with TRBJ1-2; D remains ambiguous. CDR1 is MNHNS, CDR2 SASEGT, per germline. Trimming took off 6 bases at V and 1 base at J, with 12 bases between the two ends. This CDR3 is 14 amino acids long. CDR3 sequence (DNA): TGTGCCAGCAGCCTACAAGAGGGTAACTATGGCTACACCTTC. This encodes CASSLQEGNYGYTF.

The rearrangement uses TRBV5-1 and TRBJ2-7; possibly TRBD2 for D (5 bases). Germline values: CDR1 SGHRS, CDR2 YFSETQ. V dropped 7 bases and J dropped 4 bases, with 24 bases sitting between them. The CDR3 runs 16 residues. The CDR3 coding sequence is TGCGCCAGCCGGCGGGCAGACTCTACCCCACCTTACGAGCAGTACTTC. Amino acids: CASRRADSTPPYEQYF.

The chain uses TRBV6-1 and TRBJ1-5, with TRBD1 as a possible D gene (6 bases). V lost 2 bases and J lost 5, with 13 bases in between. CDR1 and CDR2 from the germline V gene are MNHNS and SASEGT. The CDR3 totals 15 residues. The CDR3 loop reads CASSERGGAHQPQHF. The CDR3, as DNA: TGTGCCAGCAGTGAAAGAGGGGGTGCCCATCAGCCCCAGCATTTT.

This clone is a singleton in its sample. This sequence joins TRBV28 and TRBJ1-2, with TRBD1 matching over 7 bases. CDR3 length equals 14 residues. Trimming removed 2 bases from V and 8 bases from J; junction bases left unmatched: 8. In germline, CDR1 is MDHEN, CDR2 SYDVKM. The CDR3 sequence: CASSLSRGGRGYTF. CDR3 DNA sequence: TGTGCCAGCAGTTTAAGTCGAGGGGGCCGAGGCTACACCTTC.

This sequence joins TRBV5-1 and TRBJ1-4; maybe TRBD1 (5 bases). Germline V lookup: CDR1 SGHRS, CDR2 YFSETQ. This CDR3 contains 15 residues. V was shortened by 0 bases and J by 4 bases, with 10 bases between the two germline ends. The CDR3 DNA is TGCGCCAGCAGCTTGGTGGACAAAGTTAATGAAAAACTGTTTTTT. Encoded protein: CASSLVDKVNEKLFF.

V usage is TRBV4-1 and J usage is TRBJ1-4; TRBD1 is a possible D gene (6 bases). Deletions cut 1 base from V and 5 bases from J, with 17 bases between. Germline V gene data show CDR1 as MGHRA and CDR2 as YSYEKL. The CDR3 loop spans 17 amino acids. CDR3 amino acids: CASSQVGSRGPNEKLFF. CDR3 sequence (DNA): TGCGCCAGCAGCCAAGTAGGTTCGCGGGGGCCAAATGAAAAACTGTTTTTT.

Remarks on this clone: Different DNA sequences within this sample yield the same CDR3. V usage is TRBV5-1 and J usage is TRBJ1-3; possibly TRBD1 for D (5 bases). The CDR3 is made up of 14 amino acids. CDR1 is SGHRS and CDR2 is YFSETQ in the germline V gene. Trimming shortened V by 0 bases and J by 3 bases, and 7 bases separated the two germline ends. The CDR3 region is CASSLAGYGNTIYF. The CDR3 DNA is TGCGCCAGCAGCTTGGCAGGGTATGGAAACACCATATATTTT.